This T cell receptor (beta chain) was sequenced in a study of OX40 agonist ivuxolimab in advanced cancers. In the study overall: Patients in dose escalation had liver, melanoma, kidney or head and neck cancers. Partial responses, seen in three patients, involved one hepatocellular carcinoma and two cutaneous melanomas.

The CDR3 loop spans 15 amino acids. The V end was cut by 8 bases, the J end by 1 base, with 17 bases between. Germline V gives CDR1 LNHDA, CDR2 SQIVND (reference sequence). Clones were read by immunoSEQ multiplex PCR, and TCRdb kept only the in-frame ones, dropping some. The sample has 95,000 or so clones; just over 90% are singletons. This clonotype was sampled from an adult with an advanced solid tumor such as melanoma, head and neck, liver or kidney cancer. The chain carries TRBV19 and TRBJ1-1; tentatively, D is TRBD1 (5 bases). This sample comprised CD4+ or CD8+ T cells sorted from blood, obtained in a trial of the OX40 agonist ivuxolimab. Here the CDR3 DNA reads TGTGCCAGTGAAGACATAGGGGCAGGGAACACTGAAGCTTTCTTT. Its protein product is CASEDIGAGNTEAFF. Full variable domain (rest looked up from reference TRBV19 and TRBJ1-1): DGGITQSPKYLFRKEGQNVTLSCEQNLNHDAMYWYRQDPGQGLRLIYYSQIVNDFQKGDIAEGYSVSREKKESFPLTVTSAQKNPTAFYLCASEDIGAGNTEAFFGQGTRLTVV.